This TCR beta chain was sequenced during a study of blood T cell repertoires in COVID-19. Study-wide context: Sample material is recorded as cDNA or gDNA derived from T cells, B-cell-depleted T cells, or PBMCs.

Data came from immunoSEQ multiplex PCR; TCRdb stores just in-frame clones and leaves some out. The sample includes around 70,000 clones, roughly 91% seen only once; the top ten take 29%. V shed 5 bases and J shed 3 bases, with 14 bases lying between them. CDR1 and CDR2 (germline): LNHNV, YYDKDF (reference sequence). CDR3 length: 15 amino acids. This chain joins TRBV15 and TRBJ2-1; unclear D gene. This receptor was obtained from a woman of 80 years or more with active or convalescent COVID-19. The source material was peripheral blood. This CDR3 is CATSFGPPDYNEQFF. CDR3 coding DNA: TGTGCCACCAGCTTTGGCCCTCCTGACTACAATGAGCAGTTCTTC.